Below are 11 T cell receptor beta chains sequenced from a single sample in a study of blood T cell repertoires in COVID-19 (dated by TCRdb to 2018 to 2020). Library construction relied on the immunoSEQ multiplex PCR assay. Held by TCRdb, this immuneACCESS table contains in-frame sequences only and omits some clones. Under half of the omission traces to an unresolved V gene where checked; the cause of the rest is unknown. This sample gives approximately 94,000 clones in total; approximately 81% of them show up just once. About 13% of the sample comes from the top ten. Specimen: peripheral blood. These receptors came from a human donor in a cohort sampled during active COVID-19.

This clone was detected once. The rearrangement joins TRBV27 to TRBJ2-4; 8 positions agree with TRBD1. J lost 3 bases, V lost 1 base, and 8 bases had no gene match. Germline V CDR1 and CDR2: MNHEY, SMNVEV (reference sequence). The CDR3 totals 17 residues. CDR3 coding DNA: TGTGCCAGCAGTTTATTCGGGACAGGAGGGGGCAAAAACATTCAGTACTTC. Its protein product is CASSLFGTGGGKNIQYF.

The rearrangement links TRBV7-9 to TRBJ2-1; 9 bases fit TRBD2. J was trimmed by 9 bases and V by 2 bases; bases with no gene match: 8. CDR3 length equals 15 residues. Germline CDR1 is SEHNR and CDR2 is FQNEAQ (reference sequence). DNA for the CDR3: TGTGCCAGCAGCTTACGCGGGGGGGCCCTTACTGAGCAGTTCTTC. It specifies CASSLRGGALTEQFF.

About this clone: Germline and junction disagree at one end, which may indicate a read error. The CDR3, as DNA: TGTGCCATCGGAGGACTAGCGGACCTTAAGGTCTTC. As protein: CAIGGLADLKVF. The chain carries TRBV10-3 and TRBJ2-1, with 10 bases aligning to TRBD2. The CDR3 runs 12 residues. CDR1 is ENHRY and CDR2 is SYGVKD in the germline V gene.

V usage is TRBV3-1 (or the pseudogene TRBV3-2) and J usage is TRBJ1-1; weak D call: TRBD1 (6 bases). V shed 2 bases and J shed 9 bases, with 7 bases lying between them. Germline V gives CDR1 LGHDT, CDR2 YNNKEL (reference sequence). The CDR3 runs to 11 residues. DNA of the CDR3: TGTGCCAGCAGCCAAACAGGGAAAGCTTTCTTT. Translated, it gives CASSQTGKAFF.

This chain connects TRBV5-6 to TRBJ1-3; 9 bases match TRBD1. Germline loops: CDR1 SGHDT, CDR2 YYEEEE. V was clipped by 4 bases and J by 2 bases; unmatched bases: 10. CDR3 length equals 17 residues. In nucleotides, the CDR3 is TGTGCCAGCAGCGGCGGGACAGGGACGAGGGCTGGAAACACCATATATTTT. Translating it yields CASSGGTGTRAGNTIYF.

The chain joins TRBV7-9 to TRBJ2-1; perhaps TRBD2 as D (7 bases). The germline V gene has CDR1 SEHNR and CDR2 FQNEAQ (reference sequence). V lost 2 bases to trimming and J lost 3 bases, with 20 bases between them. The CDR3 covers 18 residues. CDR3 protein: CASSLTLRRGGFYNEQFF. CDR3 coding DNA: TGTGCCAGCAGCTTAACCCTGAGGCGCGGGGGCTTCTACAATGAGCAGTTCTTC. The full variable domain, in which reference TRBV7-9 and TRBJ2-1 provide the parts outside the CDR3, is DTGVSQNPRHKITKRGQNVTFRCDPISEHNRLYWYRQTLGQGPEFLTYFQNEAQLEKSRLLSDRFSAERPKGSFSTLEIQRTEQGDSAMYLCASSLTLRRGGFYNEQFFGPGTRLTVL.

The CDR3 nucleotides read TGTGCCAGCAGCTTGCCTGGGACAGCTAGCACAGATACGCAGTATTTT. It codes for CASSLPGTASTDTQYF. The chain links TRBV5-6 to TRBJ2-3, with 7 bases that match TRBD1. The V gene end was trimmed by 1 base and the J gene end by 0 bases; junction bases not matched to a gene: 5. CDR1 is SGHDT and CDR2 is YYEEEE in the germline V gene. The CDR3 contains 16 residues.

The CDR3 loop is CASSVSSSYEQYF. CDR3 DNA: TGTGCCAGCTCCGTTTCTAGCTCCTACGAGCAGTACTTC. This chain links TRBV18 with TRBJ2-7, with D unclear. Per the germline V gene, CDR1 is KGHSH and CDR2 is LQKENI. CDR3 size: 13 residues. V was pared by 6 bases and J by 0 bases, with 9 bases between.

The chain joins TRBV3-1 (or the pseudogene TRBV3-2) to TRBJ2-1; perhaps TRBD1 as D (5 bases). V was clipped by 5 bases and J by 4 bases, with 9 bases between them. The CDR3 covers 13 residues. Looked up from germline, CDR1 is LGHDT and CDR2 is YNNKEL (reference sequence). This CDR3 reads CASSFRQYNEQFF. The CDR3 DNA follows: TGTGCCAGCAGCTTTCGACAGTACAATGAGCAGTTCTTC.

The V gene is TRBV2, the J gene TRBJ2-2; 8 bases agree with TRBD2. CDR3 length: 13 amino acids. Germline CDR1 SNHLY, CDR2 FYNNEI. With V trimmed by 7 bases and J by 5 bases, 3 bases remained unmatched. The CDR3 nucleotides read TGTGCCAGCACGCGGGAGGTGACCGGGGAGCTGTTTTTT. It is translated as CASTREVTGELFF.

V usage is TRBV10-1 and J usage is TRBJ1-5; D call uncertain. The CDR3 runs to 13 residues. Germline CDR1 and CDR2: WNHNN and SYGVQD (reference sequence). Trimming cost V 9 bases and J 1 base, with 10 bases left between them. CDR3 sequence reads: CASSPGSNQPQHF. In nucleotides, the CDR3 is TGCGCCAGTTCCCCGGGGAGCAATCAGCCCCAGCATTTT.